A single sample gave rise to the 21 T cell receptor beta chains below, sequenced in a study of CD8 T cells in Susac syndrome (dated by TCRdb to between 2018 and 2021). The method behind the library was the immunoSEQ multiplex PCR assay. RNA was extracted using the RNeasy kit, and roughly 0.5 to 1 microgram was reverse transcribed with random hexamers. TCRdb passed the public sequencing reads through fastp at Q25 and MiXCR, retaining productive beta sequences. Each record represents a unique CDR3 protein, reported with the most common genes and DNA among its rows. This sample gives some 180,000 distinct CDR3 sequences in total; 90% to 95% of them show up just once. The ten top clones hold 0.1% of the sample. Sequencing was performed on CD4+ T cells from PBMCs. The receptors come from a human donor in good health.

This chain links TRBV6-1 with TRBJ1-5, with D possibly being TRBD1 (5 bases). The V end was cut by 3 bases, the J end by 7 bases, with 16 bases between. CDR1 and CDR2 (germline): MNHNS, SASEGT. CDR3 length: 15 residues. CDR3: CASSDIGGVGQPQHF. CDR3 bases: TGTGCCAGCAGTGATATTGGGGGGGTCGGGCAGCCCCAGCATTTT.

The chain uses TRBV5-1 and TRBJ1-2; 12 bases agree with TRBD1. Germline V gene sequence: CDR1 SGHRS, CDR2 YFSETQ. After removal of 2 bases from V and 7 bases from J, the junction contained 9 bases not matched to a gene. The CDR3 sequence is 16 residues long. The CDR3 bases are TGCGCCAGCAGCTTACCCGGGACAGGGGGCAAGAGTGGCTACACCTTC. This encodes CASSLPGTGGKSGYTF.

The rearrangement uses TRBV7-8 and TRBJ1-5; D is possibly TRBD1 (5 bases). Germline loops: CDR1 SGHVS, CDR2 FQNEAQ. Trimming cost V 4 bases and J 4 bases, with 17 bases left between them. CDR3 size: 16 residues. For the CDR3, the DNA is TGTGCCAGCAGCTCGGGGGAGACGTTAGTAAATCAGCCCCAGCATTTT. Translation: CASSSGETLVNQPQHF.

The V call is TRBV10-3, the J call TRBJ2-3; the match to TRBD2 covers 9 bases. The CDR3 is 15 amino acids. Germline lookup yields CDR1 ENHRY and CDR2 SYGVKD. After removal of 4 bases from V and 3 bases from J, the junction contained 5 bases not matched to a gene. The CDR3 sequence: CAISGSSGDTDTQYF. The CDR3 nucleotides read TGTGCCATCAGTGGGTCTAGCGGGGATACAGATACGCAGTATTTT.

The chain carries TRBV5-1 and TRBJ2-5; possible D gene TRBD2, 6 bases. Trimming left V 4 bases short and J 3 bases short, with 16 bases between. The germline gives CDR1 SGHRS, CDR2 YFSETQ. The CDR3 sequence is 15 residues long. The CDR3 region is CASSHLGGGKETQYF. CDR3 DNA: TGCGCCAGCAGCCACCTTGGGGGAGGTAAAGAGACCCAGTACTTC.

The V gene is TRBV20-1, the J gene TRBJ2-5; no reliable D call. With 2 bases removed from V and 5 bases from J, the gap between germline ends came to 6 bases. Germline V gene lookup returns CDR1 DFQATT and CDR2 SNEGSKA (reference sequence). This CDR3 has 11 amino acids. CDR3: CSARRSETQYF. For the CDR3, the DNA is TGCAGTGCTAGAAGATCGGAGACCCAGTACTTC.

This rearrangement joins TRBV3-1 to TRBJ2-1; no clear D. V was cut by 1 base and J by 9 bases, with 7 bases left in between. From germline, CDR1 is LGHDT and CDR2 YNNKEL (reference sequence). CDR3 length equals 12 residues. Here the CDR3 DNA reads TGTGCCAGCAGCCAAGTTCCGGCTGAGCAGTTCTTC. Translated, it gives CASSQVPAEQFF.

The chain uses TRBV6-2 or TRBV6-3 and TRBJ2-2, with D possibly matching TRBD2 (5 bases). Per germline, CDR1 MNHEY and CDR2 SVGEGT. Trimming removed 3 bases at V and 4 bases at J, with 12 bases between. This CDR3 region has 15 residues. In nucleotides, the CDR3 is TGTGCCAGCAGTTATATGGCGGGCGGCACCGGGGAGCTGTTTTTT. Translated: CASSYMAGGTGELFF.

The genes are TRBV19 and TRBJ2-1; no definite D call. Deletions cut 1 base from V and 0 bases from J, with 7 bases between. Germline CDR1 is LNHDA and CDR2 is SQIVND (reference sequence). The CDR3 has 15 residues. The CDR3 region is CASSIGGYSYNEQFF. The CDR3 DNA sequence: TGTGCCAGTAGTATAGGGGGATACTCCTACAATGAGCAGTTCTTC.

The chain joins TRBV4-2 to TRBJ1-3; D possibly corresponds to TRBD1 (5 bases). V lost 8 bases, J lost 1 base, and 12 bases lay in between. Germline V gene sequence: CDR1 LGHNA, CDR2 YNFKEQ. The CDR3 consists of 14 residues. The CDR3 sequence is CASREGRSGNTIYF. CDR3 coding DNA: TGTGCCAGCCGGGAGGGGCGTTCTGGAAACACCATATATTTT.

V gene TRBV7-9 combines with J gene TRBJ2-1, with D uncertain. The germline CDR1 and CDR2 sequences are SEHNR and FQNEAQ (reference sequence). The germline V and J ends were trimmed by 2 bases and 8 bases, with 10 bases remaining between them. This CDR3 has 13 amino acids. CDR3 nucleotides: TGTGCCAGCAGCTTAATGGGTCCCGATGAGCAGTTCTTC. Amino acids: CASSLMGPDEQFF.

This clonotype appeared a single time. This rearrangement joins TRBV7-6 to TRBJ2-1; 7 bases align to TRBD1. The CDR3 runs to 15 residues. Germline CDR1 is SGHVS and CDR2 is FNYEAQ. With 5 bases clipped from V and 3 bases from J, the junction kept 7 bases outside the gene matches. The CDR3 DNA is TGTGCCAGCAGCCAAGACAGGGATCACTACAATGAGCAGTTCTTC. Protein sequence: CASSQDRDHYNEQFF.

V and J are TRBV7-8 and TRBJ1-3; D is possibly TRBD1 (5 bases). The germline V gene has CDR1 SGHVS and CDR2 FQNEAQ. The V and J ends lost 5 bases and 4 bases respectively, with 15 bases between them. The CDR3 is 15 residues long. The CDR3 DNA reads TGTGCCAGCAGCCAGTCGGCCAGGGTGGGAAACACCATATATTTT. This sequence encodes CASSQSARVGNTIYF.

The V call is TRBV10-3, the J call TRBJ2-5; 7 bases map to TRBD1. The V gene end was trimmed by 6 bases and the J gene end by 4 bases; junction bases not matched to a gene: 5. The CDR3 extends over 13 amino acids. The germline V gene encodes CDR1 ENHRY and CDR2 SYGVKD. CDR3 nucleotide sequence: TGTGCCATCAGCATGACAGGGCCAGAGACCCAGTACTTC. Protein: CAISMTGPETQYF.

The rearrangement links TRBV28 to TRBJ2-2; the D gene is possibly TRBD2 (6 bases). V was cut by 3 bases and J by 4 bases, with 18 bases left in between. This CDR3 spans 17 amino acids. Germline assignment: CDR1 MDHEN and CDR2 SYDVKM. In DNA form, the CDR3 reads TGTGCCAGCAGTTTTAGTCGCGGGACTTATATCACCGGGGAGCTGTTTTTT. Its translation: CASSFSRGTYITGELFF.

V and J are TRBV6-2 or TRBV6-3 and TRBJ2-7; no definite D call. The CDR3 extends over 13 amino acids. Germline V gives CDR1 MNHEY, CDR2 SVGEGT. Trimming stripped 0 bases from V and 3 bases from J, with 6 bases between. CDR3 sequence (DNA): TGTGCCAGCAGTTACTCGAAGGTCTACGAGCAGTACGTC. Protein sequence: CASSYSKVYEQYV.

The V gene is TRBV14, the J gene TRBJ2-7; no reliable D call. The germline CDR1 and CDR2 sequences are SGHDN and FVKESK. Between the trimmed V and J ends, which lost 5 bases and 5 bases, there was a span of 13 bases. This CDR3 is built from 13 residues. In nucleotides, the CDR3 is TGTGCCAGCAGCTTCCGGAATGGCCACGAGCAGTACTTC. It encodes CASSFRNGHEQYF.

The chain links TRBV9 to TRBJ2-7; TRBD1 or TRBD2 may be the D gene (5 bases each). The germline V gene has CDR1 SGDLS and CDR2 YYNGEE. Trimming pared 2 bases from V and 0 bases from J, leaving 12 bases between. CDR3 length: 15 amino acids. The CDR3 DNA sequence: TGTGCCAGCAGCGTGGACGGGACGGACTCCTACGAGCAGTACTTC. Translated: CASSVDGTDSYEQYF. The whole variable domain, remainder taken from reference TRBV9 and TRBJ2-7, is DSGVTQTPKHLITATGQRVTLRCSPRSGDLSVYWYQQSLDQGLQFLIQYYNGEERAKGNILERFSAQQFPDLHSELNLSSLELGDSALYFCASSVDGTDSYEQYFGPGTRLTVT.

V usage is TRBV19 and J usage is TRBJ1-5; D is unclear. The V gene's germline CDR1 is LNHDA and CDR2 SQIVND (reference sequence). The germline V and J ends were trimmed by 3 bases and 11 bases, with 20 bases remaining between them. The CDR3 has 15 amino acids. CDR3 region: CASSIRGPDGSAQHF. In DNA form, the CDR3 reads TGTGCCAGTAGTATCCGAGGTCCCGACGGATCAGCCCAGCATTTT.

This sequence joins TRBV30 and TRBJ2-3; D is tentatively TRBD1 or TRBD2 (5 bases each). The CDR3 is made up of 12 amino acids. The V gene's germline CDR1 is GTSNPN and CDR2 SVGIG (reference sequence). Deletions cut 7 bases from V and 3 bases from J, with 11 bases between. CDR3 DNA: TGTGCCTTCCCGGGACCTACAGATACGCAGTATTTT. Amino acids: CAFPGPTDTQYF.

The chain's CDR3 is CATRKTRGNTEAFF. In nucleotides, the CDR3 is TGTGCCACCAGGAAGACGCGAGGGAACACTGAAGCTTTCTTT. V and J are TRBV15 and TRBJ1-1, with no clear D. CDR1 is LNHNV, CDR2 YYDKDF, per germline (reference sequence). V lost 6 bases and J lost 1, with 12 bases in between. This CDR3 is built from 14 residues. Full variable domain (missing parts from reference TRBV15 and TRBJ1-1): DAMVIQNPRYQVTQFGKPVTLSCSQTLNHNVMYWYQQKSSQAPKLLFHYYDKDFNNEADTPDNFQSRRPNTSFCFLDIRSPGLGDTAMYLCATRKTRGNTEAFFGQGTRLTVV.